Listed below are T cell receptor beta chains from one sample, sequenced in a study of blood T cells in healthy people across ages. TCRdb reprocessed the 5' RACE reads via MiXCR and lists one record per CDR3 protein. This table has some 1.5 million distinct CDR3 sequences, approximately 43% appearing once. Sequenced input: blood. All receptors come from a woman under 30 in good health. The CDR3 runs from the conserved cysteine through the conserved F or W. The order of the fields is J gene, V gene, D gene, clone size, CDR3 length, CDR3 protein, CDR3 DNA. D genes are given only for firm matches. Expanded clones are given a class, and other clones once, few, many or no size at all.

>TRBJ2-1|TRBV4-1|-|-|14
CASSQMRDLRPQFF
TGCGCCAGCAGCCAGATGCGAGACCTTAGGCCGCAGTTCTTC
>TRBJ1-1|TRBV11-2|-|few|12
CASRPWGGFAFF
TGTGCCAGCAGACCCTGGGGGGGGTTTGCTTTCTTT
>TRBJ1-2|TRBV7-9|TRBD1|few|14
CASSLTGTGHGYTF
TGTGCCAGCAGCTTAACCGGGACAGGGCATGGCTACACCTTC
>TRBJ2-5|TRBV7-2|TRBD2|-|14
CASSSGLRWETQYF
TGTGCCAGCAGCTCGGGACTACGGTGGGAGACCCAGTACTTC
>TRBJ2-7|TRBV5-1|-|-|17
CASSFGGAMGRVDEQYF
TGCGCCAGCAGCTTCGGCGGCGCTATGGGTAGGGTGGACGAGCAGTACTTC
>TRBJ2-3|TRBV20-1|-|few|17
CSARDPGSPAITDTQYF
TGCAGTGCTAGAGATCCTGGGTCTCCCGCTATTACAGATACGCAGTATTTT
>TRBJ1-2|TRBV5-1|-|few|14
CASSLVGEGYGYTF
TGCGCCAGCAGCTTGGTCGGGGAGGGCTATGGCTACACCTTC
>TRBJ2-5|TRBV12-3/TRBV12-4|-|few|13
CASSLHLQETQYF
TGTGCCAGCAGTCTCCACCTCCAAGAGACCCAGTACTTC
>TRBJ2-1|TRBV20-1|TRBD2|few|15
CSARVLAGFYNEQFF
TGCAGTGCTAGAGTACTAGCGGGGTTCTACAATGAGCAGTTCTTC
>TRBJ2-7|TRBV27|TRBD1|-|11
CASHSGGEQYF
TGTGCCAGCCACTCAGGGGGTGAGCAGTACTTC
>TRBJ2-5|TRBV12-3/TRBV12-4|-|-|15
CASSLDGTRQETQYF
TGTGCCAGCAGTTTAGACGGAACTCGCCAAGAGACCCAGTACTTC